Included here is one T cell receptor beta chain sequence, with context. This clonotype was seen repeatedly, ten times or more. It has no known antigen specificity. Base quality data are lacking; no much larger clone is found one base away. The trim is 2 bases for V and 6 bases for J, with a gap of 13 bases between the germline ends. Via the germline V gene, CDR1 is SGHRS and CDR2 YFSETQ. The CDR3 sequence holds 14 residues, the cysteine and phenylalanine included. This entry keeps only the CDR3 DNA: 42 bases, framed from base 1. Library prep was done by RT-PCR. Sequencing used an Illumina HiSeq 2500. The public sequencing data were trimmed at Q25 with fastp and processed into clonotypes with MiXCR by TCRdb, which kept only in-frame beta chains. Rows are combined by CDR3 protein, so each entry shows the most common genes and DNA. The sample table lists about 540,000 distinct CDR3 sequences, 20% to 25% of them with a count of one. Together, the top ten hold under 3.5% of the sample.

The sample originates from a study of response to subunit inactivated influenza vaccine (dated by TCRdb to the late 2010s). With respect to the entire study: Deep quantitative profiling of the T cell receptor repertoire was used in the study to follow responses to a trivalent subunit inactivated influenza vaccine. Results the study describes overall, beyond this receptor: The authors suggested that each seasonal influenza vaccination may recruit only a limited number of new T cells.

Another study also made use of these data, one on T cells expressing NK-cell markers. Taken from the second paper: TCR beta cDNA libraries were made by 5'RACE template switching that added a universal primer site and unique molecular identifiers. Three sorted T-cell subsets (CD3+CD56+NKG2C+, CD3+CD56+NKG2C- and CD3+CD56-NKG2C+) from 8 or 9 donors had their TCR beta-chain repertoires profiled. Seven of the eight sequenced donors were HCMV-seropositive and one was HCMV-seronegative. In several experiments an anti-gammadeltaTCR antibody was added to restrict sorting to alphabetaTCR-expressing T cells. In several donors, the dominant CD3+CD56+NKG2C+ clonotypes ranked among the top 10 CD8+ clonotypes, making up roughly 1.0-8% of CD8+ T cells. Those dominant clonotypes were again the most abundant among CD3+CD56-NKG2C+ cells in a few donors, at about 28.3-65%. Whether the expanded NKG2C-expressing T cell clones were specific for HCMV antigens was left unclear. Randomly selected healthy volunteers, three men and five women, were used as the eight sequenced donors. HCMV serostatus was determined by detecting HCMV-specific IgG in serum with a commercial ELISA kit. Peripheral blood mononuclear cells were isolated from blood by Ficoll density gradient centrifugation. Magnetic immunoseparation with Miltenyi isolation kits was used to isolate CD4+ and CD8+ T cells from PBMC. cDNA synthesis was primed from the TCR beta constant segment, followed by two successive PCR amplification steps. Sequencing of the libraries produced 2 x 150 bp reads on Illumina HiSeq 2000/2500, MiSeq or NextSeq. Reads were demultiplexed and grouped by UMI with MIGEC, and clonotypes were assembled and quantified with MiTCR. Only TCR cDNA sequences supported by at least two reads were kept to exclude erroneous sequences. The tcR package was used for downstream repertoire analysis, and clonotypes were matched between fractions using CDR3 nucleotide sequence together with V segment. VDJmatch was used to annotate antigen specificity against VDJdb, with one amino acid substitution in CDR3 allowed.

The source of this sequence is a man aged 45-60 years who received an inactivated influenza vaccine. Donor details come from another sample of the same person, matched by shared clones. This receptor chain uses TRBV5-1 and TRBJ2-3; the best D guess is TRBD1, with 5 bases matching. The material was CD4+ T cells sorted from PBMCs, obtained 11 to 12 days after vaccination. CDR3 loop: CASSFAASGDTQYF. The DNA sequence is given as TGCGCCAGCAGCTTTGCCGCCTCAGGGGATACGCAGTATTTT. The reference TRBV5-1 and TRBJ2-3 proteins fill in what lies around the CDR3, so the full variable domain reads KAGVTQTPRYLIKTRGQQVTLSCSPISGHRSVSWYQQTPGQGLQFLFEYFSETQRNKGNFPGRFSGRQFSNSRSEMNVSTLELGDSALYLCASSFAASGDTQYFGPGTRLTVL.